This T cell receptor beta chain was recovered during a study of identical twins (dated by TCRdb to about 2016). The study in broad terms: To test whether fetal clonotypes persist, this study deep-sequenced TCR alpha and beta repertoires from monozygotic twins, from unrelated adults of various ages, and from cord blood. To rule out contamination, replicate twin experiments were performed at different times with different library preparation protocols. Here is what the overall study found, with its caveats: Out-of-frame TCR alpha sequences shared between twins showed an excess of low generation-probability sequences compared with coincidental sharing between unrelated individuals. In monozygotic twins, out-of-frame TCR alpha sharing was systematically underestimated by recombination models, although the models agreed with sharing between unrelated individuals. Excess twin sharing in beta out-of-frame sequences was weaker because fewer shared sequences lowered the signal-to-noise ratio. Because the same donors could not be followed over many years, the conclusions depended on cross-sectional statistical analysis. Zero-insertion analyses could be partly confounded by invariant T cells such as MAIT and iNKT, though diverse VJ usage argued against such confounding for most clonotypes. Fewer insertions were carried by abundant cord blood beta clonotypes; a weaker similar trend was observed in young adult naive repertoires, while no such trend was observed in memory repertoires.

The library was built by means of 5' RACE. Sequencing was performed on an Illumina HiSeq 2000. Template switching added a universal primer binding site, and the final cDNA carried a unique molecular identifier that allowed TCR cDNA molecules to be counted accurately. Specific primers in the conserved constant-segment region were used to synthesize first-strand cDNA for TCR alpha and beta chains. To control for contamination, every cDNA library was double barcoded, receiving both a SMART-Mk sample barcode and Illumina barcodes. TruSeq adapter sequences along with Illumina sample barcodes were introduced in two successive PCR steps. The TCR alpha and beta cDNA libraries were sequenced on the Illumina HiSeq platform using custom primers. In the original analysis: MiGEC was used to process raw reads and extract unique molecular identifiers, and MiXCR was used to find CDR3 positions. For each individual, recombination models were inferred using an EM algorithm with the repgenHMM and IGoR tools. Shared clonotype analysis was performed with the tcR package in R, normalizing sharing by the product of cloneset sizes. Out-of-frame nonproductive sequences were analyzed to study raw recombination free of thymic and clonal selection effects. The raw public reads went through TCRdb reprocessing: fastp at Q25, MiXCR clone calling, in-frame beta chains kept. Rows with a matching CDR3 protein are joined into one entry that keeps the most common DNA and genes. These V and J calls derive from TCRdb rather than the authors' analysis. The sample data list around 690,000 distinct CDR3 sequences, and approximately 21% of these were observed just once. The ten top clones hold over 4% of the sample.

Only healthy Caucasian donors were included. The twin cohort comprised three pairs of female monozygotic twins, all aged about 18 to 29 years. The RNA used for TCR libraries was isolated from peripheral blood mononuclear cells. Including the terminal cysteine and phenylalanine, the CDR3 comprises 21 residues. Left in the record is the CDR3 DNA by itself, 63 bases read in frame from the first base. Trimming takes 3 bases from V and 3 bases from J, and the germline ends sit 30 bases apart. About this clonotype: Its antigen has not been determined. No base quality information exists; no much larger clone differs at one position.

This same sample was also part of a study on T cells expressing NK-cell markers. According to the second study: Fewer than ten donors provided sorted CD3+CD56+NKG2C+, CD3+CD56+NKG2C- and CD3+CD56-NKG2C+ T-cell subsets, whose TCR beta-chain repertoires were profiled. Among the eight sequenced donors, only one was HCMV-seronegative, while the other seven were HCMV-seropositive. To restrict sorting to alphabetaTCR-expressing T cells, an anti-gammadeltaTCR antibody was added in several experiments. In six donors, the dominant CD3+CD56+NKG2C+ clonotypes were among the top 10 CD8+ clonotypes and accounted for roughly 1.0-7.0% of CD8+ T cells. Those dominant clonotypes were again the most abundant among CD3+CD56-NKG2C+ cells in a few donors, at about 25-65%. Whether the expanded NKG2C-expressing T cell clones were specific for HCMV antigens was left unclear. The eight sequenced donors were randomly selected healthy volunteers, three men and five women. To determine HCMV serostatus, a commercial ELISA kit was used to detect HCMV-specific IgG in serum. Bulk peripheral blood T-cell repertoires were additionally sequenced from unsorted PBMC for roughly six donors. Reads were demultiplexed and grouped by UMI with MIGEC, and clonotypes were assembled and quantified with MiTCR. To remove erroneous sequences, TCR cDNA sequences were retained only when supported by two or more reads. The tcR package was used for downstream repertoire analysis, with clonotypes matched between fractions based on CDR3 nucleotide sequence plus V segment. Antigen specificity was annotated against VDJdb with VDJmatch, allowing one amino acid substitution in CDR3.

In this chain, TRBV12-3 or TRBV12-4 is recombined with TRBJ2-1; the D gene is perhaps TRBD2, from 6 matching bases. The source of this sequence is a woman younger than 35 in good health. The source material was PBMCs. In nucleotides, the sequence is TGTGCCAGCAGTTTCTGGGGTCCTGTACAGCGGGCCGACTACTACTACAATGAGCAGTTCTTC. Its product reads: CASSFWGPVQRADYYYNEQFF.